This T cell receptor beta chain was recorded in a study of cytomegalovirus exposure and HLA in healthy donors. Data came from immunoSEQ multiplex PCR; TCRdb stores just in-frame clones and leaves some out. Altogether fewer than 100,000 clones are present, 94% being singletons, with the ten largest covering about 3.6%. The CDR3 is 13 amino acids. In germline, CDR1 is LNHNV, CDR2 YYDKDF (reference sequence). Trimming removed 3 bases at V and 3 bases at J, with 9 bases between. From the 120-subject validation cohort, which was separate from the roughly 690-subject first cohort, the donors were drawn. The chain is built from TRBV15 and TRBJ2-7; D might be TRBD1 (5 bases). The clonotype comes from a young woman in good health and CMV-seropositive. The sample was PBMCs. The CDR3 reads CATSRAGIYEQYF. The DNA of the CDR3 is TGTGCCACCAGCAGGGCAGGGATCTACGAGCAGTACTTC.